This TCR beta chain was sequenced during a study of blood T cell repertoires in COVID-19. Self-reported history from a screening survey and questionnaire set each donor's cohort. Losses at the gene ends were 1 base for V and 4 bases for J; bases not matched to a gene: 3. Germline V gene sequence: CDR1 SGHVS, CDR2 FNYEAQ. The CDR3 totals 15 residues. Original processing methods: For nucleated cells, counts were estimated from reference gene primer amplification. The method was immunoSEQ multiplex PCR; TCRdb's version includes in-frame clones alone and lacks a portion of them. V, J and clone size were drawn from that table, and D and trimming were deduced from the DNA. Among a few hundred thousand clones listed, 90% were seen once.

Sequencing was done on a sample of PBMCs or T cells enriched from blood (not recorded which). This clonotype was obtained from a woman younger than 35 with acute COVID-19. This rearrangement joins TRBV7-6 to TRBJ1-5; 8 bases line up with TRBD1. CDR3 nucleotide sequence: TGTGCCAGCAGCTTAGGACAGGGGCGGAATCAGCCCCAGCATTTT. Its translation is CASSLGQGRNQPQHF.